This TCR beta chain was identified in a study of shared clonotypes between healthy human individuals. Study outcomes and limitations: Clonotype sharing across donors was expected to vary with sequencing depth.

About this clone: The antigen is unknown.

The V and J ends lost 4 bases and 13 bases respectively, with 15 bases between them. The CDR3 runs 12 residues. CDR1 and CDR2 (germline): SGHRS, YFSETQ. Generated by immunoSEQ multiplex PCR, the TCRdb table keeps only in-frame clones and is missing some. The repertoire holds roughly 2,300,000 clones, with 85% to 95% as singletons. Sequencing was done on a sample of naive CD4+ T cells from PBMCs. As to subset: CD45RA+ positively selected. The chain combines TRBV5-1 with TRBJ2-1, with unresolved D. The TCR originated in a man between 18 and 29 years old in good health. Some clones in this sample may be carry-over from other donors' samples. The CDR3 sequence: CASSPLVGYQFF. In DNA, the CDR3 is TGCGCCAGCAGCCCCCTCGTGGGTTATCAGTTCTTC. The whole variable domain, filled in from reference TRBV5-1 and TRBJ2-1, reads KAGVTQTPRYLIKTRGQQVTLSCSPISGHRSVSWYQQTPGQGLQFLFEYFSETQRNKGNFPGRFSGRQFSNSRSEMNVSTLELGDSALYLCASSPLVGYQFFGPGTRLTVL.